This is a list of T cell receptor beta chains from one sample in a study of cytomegalovirus exposure and HLA in healthy donors. Generated by immunoSEQ multiplex PCR, the TCRdb table keeps only in-frame clones and is missing some. The sample carries about 92,000 clones, just under 70% recorded once. The sequenced sample consisted of PBMCs. The receptors here all came from a man in his fifties or sixties in good health and CMV-seronegative. Both conserved end residues are trimmed from each CDR3. Each record gives: V gene, J gene, CDR3 protein.

V: TRBV5-4
J: TRBJ2-5
CDR3: ASSSGTGKETQY

V: TRBV4-2
J: TRBJ1-3
CDR3: ASSQATGDSGNTIY

V: TRBV12-5
J: TRBJ2-6
CDR3: ASGPISSGANVLT

V: TRBV14
J: TRBJ1-6
CDR3: ASSPGQPNSPLH

V: TRBV4-3
J: TRBJ1-2
CDR3: ASSHVGTDYVSGYT

V: TRBV7-3
J: TRBJ2-5
CDR3: ASSQGSQETQY

V: TRBV11-3
J: TRBJ2-1
CDR3: ASSPLAGGPLNEQF

V: TRBV5-1
J: TRBJ1-2
CDR3: ASSLGGDYGYT

V: TRBV9
J: TRBJ2-3
CDR3: ASSVVTSGDTQY

V: TRBV6-5
J: TRBJ2-1
CDR3: ASSYPGTGYEQF